This T cell receptor (beta chain) was sequenced during a study of blood T cells in healthy people across ages. Using a J-beta primer mix together with a sample-barcoded 5' primer, a second PCR was run for about 7 to 12 cycles. Each sample yielded at least 3 million CDR3-containing paired-end reads. Each CDR3 protein gets one entry after TCRdb re-called the 5' RACE reads with MiXCR. The sample includes 650,000 to 900,000 distinct CDR3 sequences, around two thirds of them seen just once. This CDR3 has 14 residues. Trimming left V 2 bases short and J 4 bases short, with 11 bases between. CDR1 and CDR2 from the germline V gene are MNHEY and SVGAGI.

The specimen was blood. The chain carries TRBV6-5 and TRBJ1-2, with D possibly TRBD1 on 6 matching bases. This TCR was recovered from a man aged 30 to 39 in good health. CDR3 residues: CASSYGGASYGYTF. The CDR3 DNA reads as TGTGCCAGCAGTTACGGGGGGGCTAGCTATGGCTACACCTTC.